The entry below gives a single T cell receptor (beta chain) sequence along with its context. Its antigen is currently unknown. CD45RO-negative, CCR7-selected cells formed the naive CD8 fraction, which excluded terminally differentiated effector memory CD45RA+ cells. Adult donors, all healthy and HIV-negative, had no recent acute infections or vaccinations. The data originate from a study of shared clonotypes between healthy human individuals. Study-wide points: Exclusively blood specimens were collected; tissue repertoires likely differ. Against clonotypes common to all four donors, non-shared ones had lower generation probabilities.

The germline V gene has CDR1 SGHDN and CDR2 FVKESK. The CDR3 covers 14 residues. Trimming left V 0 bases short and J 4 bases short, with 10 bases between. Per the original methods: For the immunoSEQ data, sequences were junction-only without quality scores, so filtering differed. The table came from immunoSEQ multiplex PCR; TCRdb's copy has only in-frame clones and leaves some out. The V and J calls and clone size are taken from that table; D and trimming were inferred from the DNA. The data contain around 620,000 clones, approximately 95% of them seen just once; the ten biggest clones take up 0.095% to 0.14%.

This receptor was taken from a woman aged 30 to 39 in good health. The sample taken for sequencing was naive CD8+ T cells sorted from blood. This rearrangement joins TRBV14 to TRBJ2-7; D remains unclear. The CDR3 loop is CASSQDHTSYEQYF. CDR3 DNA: TGTGCCAGCAGCCAAGATCATACCTCATACGAGCAGTACTTC. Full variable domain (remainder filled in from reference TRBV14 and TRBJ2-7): EAGVTQFPSHSVIEKGQTVTLRCDPISGHDNLYWYRRVMGKEIKFLLHFVKESKQDESGMPNNRFLAERTGGTYSTLKVQPAELEDSGVYFCASSQDHTSYEQYFGPGTRLTVT.